Reported below is one T cell receptor beta chain. The antigen remains undetermined. Unmatched junction bases numbered 6, after V lost 5 bases and J lost 4 bases. CDR1 is SGHVS, CDR2 FNYEAQ, per germline. The CDR3 consists of 14 residues. Clones were sequenced by immunoSEQ multiplex PCR, and TCRdb holds only the in-frame ones, with some missing. Among 50,000 to 70,000 clones, about nine tenths were seen once, and the ten largest hold approximately 1.2%. This entry is derived from a study of OX40 agonist ivuxolimab in advanced cancers. On the study more broadly: Patients were dosed with the agonistic anti-OX40 (CD134) antibody ivuxolimab. Enrolled patients in dose escalation had cancers that were hepatocellular carcinoma, melanoma, renal cell or head and neck cancer. Patients were roughly 83% male with ages roughly 20 to 85, mean about 54. Study results and caveats: CD8+ T cells averaged more expanded clones than CD4+.

This chain uses TRBV7-6 with TRBJ1-1; TRBD1 aligns across 8 bases. Specimen: CD4+ or CD8+ T cells sorted from blood, collected in a trial of the OX40 agonist ivuxolimab. This clonotype was obtained from an adult with an advanced solid tumor such as melanoma, head and neck, liver or kidney cancer. CDR3 DNA sequence: TGTGCCAGCAGCGAACAGACAGGGGCCACTGAAGCTTTCTTT. Protein product: CASSEQTGATEAFF.